This T cell receptor (beta chain) was retrieved from a study of blood T cell repertoires in COVID-19. Study overall: Acute and convalescent COVID-19 samples came from the United States, Italy and Spain.

Seattle participants joined during active infection and were tracked over time. Losses at the gene ends were 6 bases for V and 7 bases for J; bases not matched to a gene: 8. CDR1 is LGHDT and CDR2 is YNNKEL in the germline V gene (reference sequence). This CDR3 is 14 amino acids long. Profiled with immunoSEQ multiplex PCR; TCRdb holds only in-frame clones, not every one. The sample has 60,000 to 85,000 clones, around 83% seen once; the top ten hold roughly 9.7%. The sample taken for sequencing was peripheral blood. The rearrangement links TRBV3-1 (or the pseudogene TRBV3-2) to TRBJ2-1; 8 positions agree with TRBD2. The sequence was obtained from a man in his 60s with COVID-19, enrolled during active disease. CDR3 bases: TGTGCCAGCAGGCGACCGGGACTAGAAAATGAGCAGTTCTTC. It encodes CASRRPGLENEQFF.